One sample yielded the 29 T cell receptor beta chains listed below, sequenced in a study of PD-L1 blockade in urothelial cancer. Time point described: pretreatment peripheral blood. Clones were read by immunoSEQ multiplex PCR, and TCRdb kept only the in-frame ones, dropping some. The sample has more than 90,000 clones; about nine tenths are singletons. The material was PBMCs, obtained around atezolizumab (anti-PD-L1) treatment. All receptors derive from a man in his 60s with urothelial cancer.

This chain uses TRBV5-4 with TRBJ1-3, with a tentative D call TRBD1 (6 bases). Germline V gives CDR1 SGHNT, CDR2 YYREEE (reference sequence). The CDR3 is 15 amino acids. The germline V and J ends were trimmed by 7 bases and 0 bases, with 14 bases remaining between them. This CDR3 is CASWEGGGSGNTIYF. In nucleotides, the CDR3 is TGTGCCAGCTGGGAGGGAGGGGGCTCTGGAAACACCATATATTTT.

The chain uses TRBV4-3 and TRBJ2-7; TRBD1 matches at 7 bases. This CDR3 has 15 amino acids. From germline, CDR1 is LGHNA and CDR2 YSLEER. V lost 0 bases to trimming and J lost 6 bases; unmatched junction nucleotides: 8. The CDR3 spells CASSQDWDRPVEQYF. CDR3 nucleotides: TGCGCCAGCAGCCAAGATTGGGACAGACCGGTCGAGCAGTACTTC.

CDR3 sequence reads: CASSLSGGNQPQHF. The CDR3 DNA reads as TGTGCCAGCAGTTTATCCGGGGGCAATCAGCCCCAGCATTTT. The chain uses TRBV27 and TRBJ1-5; D ambiguous. The germline gives CDR1 MNHEY, CDR2 SMNVEV (reference sequence). Trimming took 0 bases from V and 2 from J, leaving 5 bases between them. This CDR3 has 14 residues.

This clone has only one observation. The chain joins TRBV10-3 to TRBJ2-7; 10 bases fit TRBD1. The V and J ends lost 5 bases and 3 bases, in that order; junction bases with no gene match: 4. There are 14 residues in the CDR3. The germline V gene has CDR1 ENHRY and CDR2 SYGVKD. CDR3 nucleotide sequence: TGTGCCATCAGTCTCGGACAGGGGGTCTACGAGCAGTACTTC. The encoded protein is CAISLGQGVYEQYF.

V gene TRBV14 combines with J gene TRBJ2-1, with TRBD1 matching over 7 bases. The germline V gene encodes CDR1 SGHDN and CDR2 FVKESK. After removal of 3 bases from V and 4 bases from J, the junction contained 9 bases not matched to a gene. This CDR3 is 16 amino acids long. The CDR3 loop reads CASSHTGTAVYNEQFF. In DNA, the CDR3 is TGTGCCAGCAGCCATACCGGGACAGCCGTTTACAATGAGCAGTTCTTC.

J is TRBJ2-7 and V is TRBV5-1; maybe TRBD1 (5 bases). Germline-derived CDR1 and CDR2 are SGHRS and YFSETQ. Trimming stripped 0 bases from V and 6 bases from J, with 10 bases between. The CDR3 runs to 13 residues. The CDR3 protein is CASSLGGRLEQYF. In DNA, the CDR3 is TGCGCCAGCAGCTTGGGGGGCAGACTCGAGCAGTACTTC.

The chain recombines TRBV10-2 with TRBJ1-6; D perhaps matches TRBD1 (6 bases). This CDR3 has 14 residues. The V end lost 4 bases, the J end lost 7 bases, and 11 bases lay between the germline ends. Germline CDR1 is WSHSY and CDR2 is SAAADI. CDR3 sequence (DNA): TGCGCCAGCAGTGCAGGGGCGCGGAATTCACCCCTCCACTTT. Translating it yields CASSAGARNSPLHF.

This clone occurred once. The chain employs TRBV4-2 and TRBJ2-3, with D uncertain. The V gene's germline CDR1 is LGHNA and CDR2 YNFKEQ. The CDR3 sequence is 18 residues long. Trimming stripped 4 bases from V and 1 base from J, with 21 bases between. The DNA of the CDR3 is TGTGCCAGCAGCCCTTCGTTCGGGTCGTCGCTAGGCACAGATACGCAGTATTTT. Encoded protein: CASSPSFGSSLGTDTQYF.

CDR3 protein: CASSLGGLAGGPSYNEQFF. The CDR3 nucleotides are TGCGCCAGCAGCTTGGGGGGACTAGCGGGAGGGCCGTCCTACAATGAGCAGTTCTTC. V usage is TRBV5-1 and J usage is TRBJ2-1, with 16 bases identical to TRBD2. The CDR3 length is 19 residues. V was clipped by 0 bases and J by 1 base; unmatched bases: 4. CDR1 and CDR2 (germline): SGHRS, YFSETQ.

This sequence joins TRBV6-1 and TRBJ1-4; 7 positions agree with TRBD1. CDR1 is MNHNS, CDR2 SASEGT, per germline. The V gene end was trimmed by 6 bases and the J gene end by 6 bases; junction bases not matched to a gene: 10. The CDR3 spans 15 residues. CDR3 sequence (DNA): TGTGCCAGCAGGGCACTCCAGGGGGGACATGAAAAACTGTTTTTT. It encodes CASRALQGGHEKLFF.

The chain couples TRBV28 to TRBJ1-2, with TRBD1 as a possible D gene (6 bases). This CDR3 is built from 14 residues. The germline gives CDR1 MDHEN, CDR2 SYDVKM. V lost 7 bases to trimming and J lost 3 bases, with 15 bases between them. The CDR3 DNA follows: TGTGCCAGCAACGCCGGGGGGGGCGACTATGGCTACACCTTC. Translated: CASNAGGGDYGYTF.

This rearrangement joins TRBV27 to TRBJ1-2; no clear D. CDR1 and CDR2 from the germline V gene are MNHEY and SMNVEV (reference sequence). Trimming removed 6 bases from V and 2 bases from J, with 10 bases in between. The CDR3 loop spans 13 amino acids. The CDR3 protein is CASSPGSNYGYTF. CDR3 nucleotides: TGTGCCAGCAGCCCCGGGTCAAACTATGGCTACACCTTC.

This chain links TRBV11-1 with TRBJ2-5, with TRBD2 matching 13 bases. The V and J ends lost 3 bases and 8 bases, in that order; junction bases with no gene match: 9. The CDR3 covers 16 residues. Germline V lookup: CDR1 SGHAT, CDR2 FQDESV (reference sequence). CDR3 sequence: CASSLGSGTSGNTQYF. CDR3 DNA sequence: TGTGCCAGCAGCTTGGGCTCCGGGACTAGCGGGAACACCCAGTACTTC.

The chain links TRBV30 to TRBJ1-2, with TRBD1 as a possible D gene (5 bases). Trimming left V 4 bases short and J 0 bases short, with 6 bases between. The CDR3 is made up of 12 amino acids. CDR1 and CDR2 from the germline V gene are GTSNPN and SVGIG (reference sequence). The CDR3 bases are TGTGCCTGGACGACAGCTAACTATGGCTACACCTTC. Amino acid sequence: CAWTTANYGYTF.

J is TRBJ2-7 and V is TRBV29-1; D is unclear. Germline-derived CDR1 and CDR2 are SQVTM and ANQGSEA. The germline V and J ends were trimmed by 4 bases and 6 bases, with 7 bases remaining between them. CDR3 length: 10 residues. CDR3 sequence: CSVGQVEQYF. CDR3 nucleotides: TGCAGCGTTGGTCAGGTCGAGCAGTACTTC.

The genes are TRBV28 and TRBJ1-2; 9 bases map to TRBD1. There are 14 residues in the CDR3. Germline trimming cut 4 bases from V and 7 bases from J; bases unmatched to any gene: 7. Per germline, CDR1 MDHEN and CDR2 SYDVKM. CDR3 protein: CASSSGTGWSGYTF. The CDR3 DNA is TGTGCCAGCAGTTCCGGGACAGGGTGGTCTGGCTACACCTTC.

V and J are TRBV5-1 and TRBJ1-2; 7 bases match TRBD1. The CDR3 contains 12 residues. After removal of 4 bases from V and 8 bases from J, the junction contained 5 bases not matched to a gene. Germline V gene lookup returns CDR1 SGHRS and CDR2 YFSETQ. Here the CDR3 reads CASSPGTEGYTF. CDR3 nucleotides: TGCGCCAGCAGCCCTGGGACAGAAGGCTACACCTTC.

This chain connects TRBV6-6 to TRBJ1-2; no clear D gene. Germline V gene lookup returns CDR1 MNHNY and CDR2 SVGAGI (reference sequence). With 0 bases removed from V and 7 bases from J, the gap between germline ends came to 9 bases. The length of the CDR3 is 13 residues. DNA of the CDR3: TGTGCCAGCAGTTACTCCCCAGGCAGTGGCTACACCTTC. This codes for CASSYSPGSGYTF.

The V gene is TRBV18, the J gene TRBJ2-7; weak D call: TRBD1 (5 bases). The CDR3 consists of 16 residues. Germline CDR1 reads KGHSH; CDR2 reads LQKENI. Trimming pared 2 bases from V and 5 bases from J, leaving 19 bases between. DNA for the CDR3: TGTGCCAGCTCACCATTACTACAGGCCCACGGTAACGAGCAGTACTTC. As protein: CASSPLLQAHGNEQYF.

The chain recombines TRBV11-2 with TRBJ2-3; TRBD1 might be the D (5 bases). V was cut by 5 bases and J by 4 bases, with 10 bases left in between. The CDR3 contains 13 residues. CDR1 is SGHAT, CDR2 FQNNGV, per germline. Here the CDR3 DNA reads TGTGCCAGCAGCGGCCAGGGTTCAGATACGCAGTATTTT. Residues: CASSGQGSDTQYF. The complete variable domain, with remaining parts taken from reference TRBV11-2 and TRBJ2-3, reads EAGVAQSPRYKIIEKRQSVAFWCNPISGHATLYWYQQILGQGPKLLIQFQNNGVVDDSQLPKDRFSAERLKGVDSTLKIQPAKLEDSAVYLCASSGQGSDTQYFGPGTRLTVL.

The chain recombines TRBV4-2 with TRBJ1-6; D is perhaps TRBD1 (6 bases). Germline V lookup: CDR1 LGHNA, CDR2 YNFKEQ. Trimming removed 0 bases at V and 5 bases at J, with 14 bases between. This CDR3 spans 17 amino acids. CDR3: CASSQEAGALDNSPLHF. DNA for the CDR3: TGTGCCAGCAGCCAAGAGGCGGGGGCACTCGATAATTCACCCCTCCACTTT.

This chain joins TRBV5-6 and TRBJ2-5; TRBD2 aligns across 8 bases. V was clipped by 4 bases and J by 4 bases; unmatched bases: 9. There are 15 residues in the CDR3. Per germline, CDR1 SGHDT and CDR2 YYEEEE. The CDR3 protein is CASSPGLGDGETQYF. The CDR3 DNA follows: TGTGCCAGCAGCCCGGGACTAGGGGACGGAGAGACCCAGTACTTC. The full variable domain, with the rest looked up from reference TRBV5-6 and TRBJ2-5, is DAGVTQSPTHLIKTRGQQVTLRCSPKSGHDTVSWYQQALGQGPQFIFQYYEEEERQRGNFPDRFSGHQFPNYSSELNVNALLLGDSALYLCASSPGLGDGETQYFGPGTRLLVL.

The CDR3 is CAWGLVETQYF. The CDR3 DNA sequence: TGTGCCTGGGGTTTAGTGGAGACCCAGTACTTC. The genes are TRBV30 and TRBJ2-5; no reliable D call. The V gene's germline CDR1 is GTSNPN and CDR2 SVGIG (reference sequence). Trimming removed 5 bases at V and 5 bases at J, with 9 bases between. This CDR3 is built from 11 residues.

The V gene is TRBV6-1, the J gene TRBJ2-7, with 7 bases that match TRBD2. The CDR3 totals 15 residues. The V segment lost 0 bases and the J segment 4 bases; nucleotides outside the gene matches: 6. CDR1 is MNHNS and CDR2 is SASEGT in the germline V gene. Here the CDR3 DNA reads TGTGCCAGCAGTGAAGCAGGGGCGGGAGCGTACGAGCAGTACTTC. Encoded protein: CASSEAGAGAYEQYF.

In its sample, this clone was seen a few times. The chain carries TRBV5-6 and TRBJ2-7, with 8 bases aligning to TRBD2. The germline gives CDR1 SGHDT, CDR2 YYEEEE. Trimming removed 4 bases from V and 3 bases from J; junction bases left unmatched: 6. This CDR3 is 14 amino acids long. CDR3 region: CASSPRAGGYEQYF. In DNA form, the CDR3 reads TGTGCCAGCAGCCCCAGGGCGGGGGGCTACGAGCAGTACTTC.

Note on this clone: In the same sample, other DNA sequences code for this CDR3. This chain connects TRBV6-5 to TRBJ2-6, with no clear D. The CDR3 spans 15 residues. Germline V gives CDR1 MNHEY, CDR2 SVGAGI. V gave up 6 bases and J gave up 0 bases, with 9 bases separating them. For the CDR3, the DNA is TGTGCCAGCAGGAGAGAGAGCTCTGGGGCCAACGTCCTGACTTTC. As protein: CASRRESSGANVLTF.

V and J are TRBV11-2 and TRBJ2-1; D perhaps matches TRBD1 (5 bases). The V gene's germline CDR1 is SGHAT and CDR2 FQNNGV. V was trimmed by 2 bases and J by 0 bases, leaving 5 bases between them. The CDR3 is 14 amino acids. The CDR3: CASSLTGSYNEQFF. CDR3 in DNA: TGTGCCAGCAGCTTAACAGGCTCCTACAATGAGCAGTTCTTC.

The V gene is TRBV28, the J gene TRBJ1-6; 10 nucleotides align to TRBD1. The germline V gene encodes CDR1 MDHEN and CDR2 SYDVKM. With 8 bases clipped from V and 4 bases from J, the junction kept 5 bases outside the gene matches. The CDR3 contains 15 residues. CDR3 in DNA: TGTGCCAGCCGACAGGGGGCCTCGTATAATTCACCCCTCCACTTT. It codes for CASRQGASYNSPLHF.

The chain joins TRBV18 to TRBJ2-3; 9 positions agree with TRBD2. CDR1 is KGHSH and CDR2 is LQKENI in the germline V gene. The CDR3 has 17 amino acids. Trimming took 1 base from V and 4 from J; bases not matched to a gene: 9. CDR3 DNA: TGTGCCAGCTCACCACTAGGGGTAGCGGGAGTTCCAGATACGCAGTATTTT. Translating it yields CASSPLGVAGVPDTQYF.